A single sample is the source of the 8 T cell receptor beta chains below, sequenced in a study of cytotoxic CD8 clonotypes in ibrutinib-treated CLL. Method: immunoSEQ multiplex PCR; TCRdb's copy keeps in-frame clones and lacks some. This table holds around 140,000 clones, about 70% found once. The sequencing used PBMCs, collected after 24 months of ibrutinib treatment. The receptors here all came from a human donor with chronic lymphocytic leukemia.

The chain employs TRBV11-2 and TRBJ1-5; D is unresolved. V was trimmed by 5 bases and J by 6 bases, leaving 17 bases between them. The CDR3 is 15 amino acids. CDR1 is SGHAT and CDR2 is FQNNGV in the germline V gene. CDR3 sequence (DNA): TGTGCCAGCAGCGCTGATGGCCTCCCGGGTCAGCCCCAGCATTTT. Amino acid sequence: CASSADGLPGQPQHF.

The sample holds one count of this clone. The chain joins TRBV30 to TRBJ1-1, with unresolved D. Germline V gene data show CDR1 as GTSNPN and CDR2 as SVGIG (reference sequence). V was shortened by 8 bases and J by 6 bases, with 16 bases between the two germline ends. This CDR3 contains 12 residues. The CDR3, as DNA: TGTGCCACCCGAACCCTCCACCCTGAAGCTTTCTTT. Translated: CATRTLHPEAFF.

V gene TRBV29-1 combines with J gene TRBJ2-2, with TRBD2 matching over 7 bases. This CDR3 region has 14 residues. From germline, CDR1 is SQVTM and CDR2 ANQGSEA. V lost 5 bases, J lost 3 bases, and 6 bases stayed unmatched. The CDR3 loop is CSVKLRGDTGELFF. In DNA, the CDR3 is TGCAGCGTTAAATTACGGGGGGACACCGGGGAGCTGTTTTTT.

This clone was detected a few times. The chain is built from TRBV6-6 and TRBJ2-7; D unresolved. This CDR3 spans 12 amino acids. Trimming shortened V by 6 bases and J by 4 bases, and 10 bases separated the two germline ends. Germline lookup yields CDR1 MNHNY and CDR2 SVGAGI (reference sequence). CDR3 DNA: TGTGCCAGCAGCCTTACCTTTTACGAGCAGTACTTC. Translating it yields CASSLTFYEQYF.

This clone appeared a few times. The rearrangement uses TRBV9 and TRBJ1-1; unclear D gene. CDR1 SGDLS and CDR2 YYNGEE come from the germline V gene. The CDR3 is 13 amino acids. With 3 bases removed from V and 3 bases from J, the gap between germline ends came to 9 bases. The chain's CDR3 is CASSARGDTEAFF. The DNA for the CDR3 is TGTGCCAGCAGCGCCCGGGGTGACACTGAAGCTTTCTTT.

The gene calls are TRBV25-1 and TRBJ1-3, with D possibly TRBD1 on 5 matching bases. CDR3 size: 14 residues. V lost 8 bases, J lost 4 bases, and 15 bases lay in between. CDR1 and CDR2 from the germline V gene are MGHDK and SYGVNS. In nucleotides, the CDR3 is TGTGCCAGCCGTGGGACTTCCAGCGGAAACACCATATATTTT. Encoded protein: CASRGTSSGNTIYF.

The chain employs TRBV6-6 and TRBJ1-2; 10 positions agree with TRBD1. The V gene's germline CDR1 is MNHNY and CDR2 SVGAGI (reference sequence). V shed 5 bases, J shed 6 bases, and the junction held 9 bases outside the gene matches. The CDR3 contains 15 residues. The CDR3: CASSPRDRGLNGYTF. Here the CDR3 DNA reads TGTGCCAGCAGTCCCCGGGACAGGGGTTTGAATGGCTACACCTTC.

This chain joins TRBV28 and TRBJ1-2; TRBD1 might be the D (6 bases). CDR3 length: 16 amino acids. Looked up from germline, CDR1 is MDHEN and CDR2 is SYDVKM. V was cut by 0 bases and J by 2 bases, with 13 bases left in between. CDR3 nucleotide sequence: TGTGCCAGCAGTTTATGGGGGGCCGGAGGCAACTATGGCTACACCTTC. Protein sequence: CASSLWGAGGNYGYTF.